Listed below are T cell receptor beta chains from one sample, sequenced in a study of blood T cell repertoires in COVID-19. Method: immunoSEQ multiplex PCR; TCRdb's copy keeps in-frame clones and lacks some. Found here are about 140,000 clones, roughly 73% of them singletons; the top ten hold around 9.5%. Sequencing was carried out using peripheral blood. The source of these receptors is a woman between 45 and 65 years old with active or convalescent COVID-19. Each CDR3 is given with its conserved first and last residue. A D gene is named only where the DNA matches it firmly. Rows may omit the clone size; those that give it use once, few, many or a size class.

TRBD1 NA TRBV7-3 CASSWTDRGTNNSPLHF
NA few TRBV4-3 CASSQDPSSSEKLFF
NA once TRBV24-1 CATTPEEGNQPQHF
NA NA TRBV30 CAWNPRGGVGYGYTF
NA NA TRBV18 CASSPQGRASNTEAFF
NA once TRBV27 CASSLTGTHSGNTIYF
TRBD1 NA TRBV18 CASSPPGTGGRSGELFF
NA NA TRBV2 CASSVEDTQYF
NA NA TRBV30 CAWGTPNTEAFF
NA NA TRBV4-2 CASSQRDITSEKLFF
NA NA TRBV7-7 CASSATPLRGNEQFF
NA NA TRBV5-4 CASGVIDQETQYF
TRBD1 NA TRBV10-2 CASGGGSFNEKLFF
TRBD2 NA TRBV15 CATSRDSGLVSEQYF
TRBD1 NA TRBV7-2 CASSVFGQGSQPQHF
TRBD2 NA TRBV7-3 CASSPGTSGGELFF
TRBD2 NA TRBV9 CASSARDYLTYEQYF
TRBD2 NA TRBV13 CASSQPTSGGPQYF
NA NA TRBV7-2 CASSLEAGSPYEQYF
TRBD1 once TRBV9 CASSGQGYGYTF
NA NA TRBV9 CASSPDPGTNTIYF
TRBD1 many TRBV5-1 CASSLAGTGLNTEAFF
TRBD1 NA TRBV4-1 CASSGDRGGNQPQHF
NA NA TRBV7-2 CASSRDGQEKLFF
TRBD2 NA TRBV19 CASSRGGLAGGRGNEQFF
TRBD1 NA TRBV3-1/TRBV3-2 CASKTGGNEQFF
TRBD1 NA TRBV11-2 CASSLSGTGYYEQYF
NA NA TRBV6-5 CASSYSGAGGGNTIYF
NA NA TRBV7-2 CASSLERGRYAQNIQYF
NA NA TRBV7-2 CASSLGRDTYEQYF
TRBD1 NA TRBV4-3 CASSQHLGTGEEKLFF
TRBD2 NA TRBV7-6 CASSLQAAGGPDTQYF
NA NA TRBV12-3/TRBV12-4 CASSPLGLTEAFF
NA NA TRBV6-1 CASSEQGGGATDTQYF
TRBD1 NA TRBV6-5 CASSETGRDQPQHF
NA NA TRBV12-5 CASGLGSANYGYTF
TRBD2 NA TRBV3-1/TRBV3-2 CASSRGLAENTGELFF
NA NA TRBV28 CASSLSLRDLNF
TRBD1 NA TRBV5-1 CASSLTGTGGSSYNSPLHF
TRBD1 NA TRBV5-1 CASSLAGTGESGYTF
NA once TRBV3-1/TRBV3-2 CASSQGRGTQPQHF
TRBD1 few TRBV11-2 CASSLSRDSLQYF
TRBD2 NA TRBV6-5 CAVKPGTSGTDTQYF
TRBD1 few TRBV13 CASSWKTGSYEQYF
TRBD1 NA TRBV10-3 CAISEGRGTATEAFF
NA NA TRBV16 CASSQISAGNEKLFF
NA NA TRBV19 CASKGDRSYTEAFF
TRBD1 NA TRBV14 CASSPDRGWSPLHF
TRBD2 NA TRBV30 CAWSVKRGGTDTQYF
NA few TRBV5-1 CASSLEQKNSPLHF
NA few TRBV28 CASSSPGTLLSDTQYF
TRBD2 NA TRBV3-1/TRBV3-2 CASSQAGGLAGGLNEQFF